This T cell receptor (beta chain) derives from a study of shared clonotypes between healthy human individuals. Study in general: CD8 memory received one plate per donor, CD8 naive two, CD4 memory three and CD4 naive three.

Positive CCR7 selection of CD45RO-negative cells yielded the naive CD8 cells, and terminally differentiated effector memory CD45RA+ cells were excluded. The donors were adults (healthy and HIV-negative) with no recent acute infections or vaccinations. Concerning this clone: Its antigen is undetermined.

Whole-study results and caveats: Naive CD4 clonotypes overlapped across a few donors at about 5.3%.

Only in-frame clones appear in the TCRdb table, and some are missing; sequencing was by immunoSEQ multiplex PCR. Here the sample spans roughly 2 million clones, less than 95% being singletons. This receptor was taken from a young man in good health. Material: naive CD8+ T cells sorted from blood.

CDR3 loop: CASSLLGGVVFGYEQYF. CDR3 nucleotides: TGTGCCAGCAGTTTATTGGGGGGAGTGGTTTTTGGGTACGAGCAGTACTTC. The rearrangement links TRBV27 to TRBJ2-7, with a weak D call TRBD2 (6 bases). Looked up from germline, CDR1 is MNHEY and CDR2 is SMNVEV (reference sequence). The V end lost 1 base, the J end lost 4 bases, and 20 bases lay between the germline ends. CDR3 size: 17 residues.